This T cell receptor (beta chain) was sequenced for a study of cytomegalovirus exposure and HLA in healthy donors. The PCR made use of 60 Vbeta and 13 Jbeta primers. Sequenced by immunoSEQ multiplex PCR; TCRdb stores in-frame clones only, minus some. Here the sample spans under 200,000 clones, about two thirds being singletons. The sequencing input was PBMCs. The TCR originated in a woman aged 18-35 years in good health and CMV-seropositive.

The CDR3, as DNA: TGTGCCATTGGCCCTCCGGACAGGAGCTACGAGCAGTACTTC. Protein product: CAIGPPDRSYEQYF. The chain carries TRBV19 and TRBJ2-7; 7 bases map to TRBD1. CDR3 length: 14 amino acids. In germline, CDR1 is LNHDA, CDR2 SQIVND (reference sequence). J gave up 3 bases and V 10 bases, and 12 bases lay outside the gene matches.